The subject of this entry is one T cell receptor beta chain. As yet, its antigen is unknown. Trimming stripped 3 bases from V and 2 bases from J, with 8 bases between. CDR3 length: 13 amino acids. Germline V gives CDR1 LNHNV, CDR2 YYDKDF (reference sequence). This sample was taken from a study of cytotoxic CD8 clonotypes in ibrutinib-treated CLL. General study points: On treatment, the uncommon public clonotypes contracted or remained stable. Clonality rose at ibrutinib response, held steady in sustained remission, and fell toward baseline at progression.

Profiled with immunoSEQ multiplex PCR; TCRdb holds only in-frame clones, not every one. The profile shows some 300,000 clones, 80% of them singletons. Material: PBMCs, obtained before ibrutinib treatment. This receptor was identified in a human donor with chronic lymphocytic leukemia. V and J are TRBV15 and TRBJ2-7; D call uncertain. The DNA of the CDR3 is TGTGCCACCAGCAGCAACAACGCCTACGAGCAGTACTTC. Translated, it gives CATSSNNAYEQYF.